One and the same sample provided the 22 T cell receptor beta chains below, sequenced in a study of blood T cell repertoires in COVID-19. Sequencing was performed with immunoSEQ multiplex PCR; in TCRdb, only in-frame clones are kept and a portion is missing. This sample yields approximately 300,000 clones, of which 86% are seen a single time; under 2% belongs to the top ten. The sequencing sample was made of peripheral blood. The receptors shown here come from a woman in her forties or fifties with acute or convalescent COVID-19.

The CDR3 is CASSMLRTGGEGGYGYTF. DNA for the CDR3: TGTGCCAGTAGTATGCTGCGGACAGGGGGCGAAGGAGGCTATGGCTACACCTTC. The rearrangement links TRBV19 to TRBJ1-2; 11 positions agree with TRBD1. Trimming at V came to 3 bases and at J to 4 bases, leaving 13 bases not matched to a gene. The CDR3 covers 18 residues. Germline loops: CDR1 LNHDA, CDR2 SQIVND (reference sequence). Together with reference TRBV19 and TRBJ1-2, the CDR3 gives the full variable domain: DGGITQSPKYLFRKEGQNVTLSCEQNLNHDAMYWYRQDPGQGLRLIYYSQIVNDFQKGDIAEGYSVSREKKESFPLTVTSAQKNPTAFYLCASSMLRTGGEGGYGYTFGSGTRLTVV.

The chain joins TRBV28 to TRBJ1-6; no firm D call. This CDR3 has 15 amino acids. The V and J ends lost 8 bases and 8 bases respectively, with 19 bases between them. Looked up from germline, CDR1 is MDHEN and CDR2 is SYDVKM. The CDR3, as DNA: TGTGCCAGCGGCCGGAGCCCGGTTGGTGATTCACCCCTCCACTTT. This translates into CASGRSPVGDSPLHF.

The chain employs TRBV5-1 and TRBJ2-5, with TRBD1 identical over 8 bases. The ends lost 4 bases at V and 4 bases at J; junction bases unmatched: 12. CDR1 is SGHRS and CDR2 is YFSETQ in the germline V gene. There are 16 residues in the CDR3. CDR3: CASSPQPGQVGETQYF. CDR3 coding DNA: TGCGCCAGCAGCCCGCAGCCGGGACAGGTAGGAGAGACCCAGTACTTC.

There are a few counts of this clone. The rearrangement links TRBV5-1 to TRBJ1-4; D unresolved. Trimming left V 4 bases short and J 4 bases short, with 8 bases between. Per the germline V gene, CDR1 is SGHRS and CDR2 is YFSETQ. This CDR3 comprises 13 residues. The CDR3 spells CASSRGINEKLFF. The CDR3 nucleotides read TGCGCCAGCAGCCGCGGCATTAATGAAAAACTGTTTTTT. Using reference TRBV5-1 and TRBJ1-4 for the parts outside the CDR3, the full variable domain is KAGVTQTPRYLIKTRGQQVTLSCSPISGHRSVSWYQQTPGQGLQFLFEYFSETQRNKGNFPGRFSGRQFSNSRSEMNVSTLELGDSALYLCASSRGINEKLFFGSGTQLSVL.

J is TRBJ1-4 and V is TRBV5-1; D is possibly TRBD1 (6 bases). Trimming took off 4 bases at V and 8 bases at J, with 21 bases between the two ends. CDR3 length: 16 amino acids. Germline lookup yields CDR1 SGHRS and CDR2 YFSETQ. The CDR3 nucleotides are TGCGCCAGCAGCCCTGGGATCCTGGGGGCACGGGAAAAACTGTTTTTT. It codes for CASSPGILGAREKLFF.

The CDR3 sequence is CASRDRGRGYGYTF. DNA for the CDR3: TGTGCCAGCAGGGACAGGGGACGGGGCTATGGCTACACCTTC. The rearrangement joins TRBV6-6 to TRBJ1-2, with 9 bases fitting TRBD1. CDR3 size: 14 residues. Trimming removed 6 bases from V and 4 bases from J; junction bases left unmatched: 6. CDR1 and CDR2 (germline): MNHNY, SVGAGI (reference sequence).

The chain couples TRBV2 to TRBJ2-5; 7 bases are shared with TRBD1. Germline CDR1 and CDR2: SNHLY and FYNNEI. The CDR3 totals 14 residues. Losses at the gene ends were 7 bases for V and 2 bases for J; bases not matched to a gene: 7. The CDR3 DNA follows: TGTGCCAGCAAGCTGACAGGGAATCAAGAGACCCAGTACTTC. Protein: CASKLTGNQETQYF.

This clone was found once. The rearrangement joins TRBV10-3 to TRBJ1-2; a weak D match, TRBD1 (5 bases). The germline gives CDR1 ENHRY, CDR2 SYGVKD. CDR3 length: 13 residues. Trimming took off 9 bases at V and 4 bases at J, with 15 bases between the two ends. Here the CDR3 reads CAIRFGAGYGYTF. The DNA for the CDR3 is TGTGCCATTCGTTTTGGGGCCGGCTATGGCTACACCTTC.

The chain joins TRBV23-1 to TRBJ2-5; TRBD1 aligns across 9 bases. Being an ORF, TRBV23-1 has a function that is uncertain. Losses at the gene ends were 4 bases for V and 3 bases for J; bases not matched to a gene: 6. The CDR3 extends over 15 amino acids. The CDR3 nucleotides are TGCGCCAGCAGTCCCCGGACAGGGGACAAAGAGACCCAGTACTTC. Protein product: CASSPRTGDKETQYF.

The chain has TRBV19 and TRBJ1-2, with D possibly matching TRBD1 (5 bases). The CDR3 loop spans 12 amino acids. The germline CDR1 and CDR2 sequences are LNHDA and SQIVND (reference sequence). Deletions cut 8 bases from V and 6 bases from J, with 13 bases between. CDR3 nucleotides: TGTGCCAGTTTCTCGGGGGGGAATGGCTACACCTTC. This codes for CASFSGGNGYTF.

Here the CDR3 DNA reads TGCGCCAGCAGGTCTGTCGCGGGACCCTACTACGAGCAGTACTTC. This translates into CASRSVAGPYYEQYF. The chain uses TRBV5-1 and TRBJ2-7, with a possible D match to TRBD2 (6 bases). The V gene lost 5 bases and the J gene lost 3 bases, with 18 bases spanning the gap. Looked up from germline, CDR1 is SGHRS and CDR2 is YFSETQ. This CDR3 has 15 residues.

V and J are TRBV19 and TRBJ1-1; 7 bases line up with TRBD1. Germline assignment: CDR1 LNHDA and CDR2 SQIVND (reference sequence). This CDR3 comprises 14 residues. V lost 2 bases and J lost 9; bases outside the gene matches: 9. The CDR3 DNA reads as TGTGCCAGTAGTATATCAGGGGCAGGGGGAAAAGCTTTCTTT. This encodes CASSISGAGGKAFF.

CDR3 region: CASSAQSYEQYF. CDR3 DNA: TGTGCCAGCAGTGCCCAGTCCTACGAGCAGTACTTC. This rearrangement joins TRBV2 to TRBJ2-7; no clear D gene. V was cut by 4 bases and J by 1 base, with 5 bases left in between. This CDR3 contains 12 residues. The V gene's germline CDR1 is SNHLY and CDR2 FYNNEI. The variable domain in full, completed from reference TRBV2 and TRBJ2-7, reads EPEVTQTPSHQVTQMGQEVILRCVPISNHLYFYWYRQILGQKVEFLVSFYNNEISEKSEIFDDQFSVERPDGSNFTLKIRSTKLEDSAMYFCASSAQSYEQYFGPGTRLTVT.

This clone showed up just a few times. The chain is built from TRBV18 and TRBJ2-1, with 9 bases fitting TRBD2. Germline trimming cut 5 bases from V and 8 bases from J; bases unmatched to any gene: 4. Germline-derived CDR1 and CDR2 are KGHSH and LQKENI. The CDR3 is made up of 13 amino acids. The CDR3 sequence is CASSSRLADEQFF. In nucleotides, the CDR3 is TGTGCCAGCTCATCGCGACTAGCGGATGAGCAGTTCTTC.

The chain employs TRBV5-1 and TRBJ2-1, with D possibly TRBD2 on 6 matching bases. The V gene's germline CDR1 is SGHRS and CDR2 YFSETQ. Trimming took 4 bases from V and 5 from J, leaving 16 bases between them. The CDR3 has 15 amino acids. CDR3 DNA sequence: TGCGCCAGCAGCGCCCGACTAGTTTCGAACAATGAGCAGTTCTTC. This translates into CASSARLVSNNEQFF.

V and J are TRBV28 and TRBJ2-1; 9 bases map to TRBD1. From germline, CDR1 is MDHEN and CDR2 SYDVKM. The CDR3 sequence is 16 residues long. The V gene end was trimmed by 5 bases and the J gene end by 11 bases; junction bases not matched to a gene: 16. The CDR3 is CASSLPGTGSRWKQFF. DNA of the CDR3: TGTGCCAGCAGTCTTCCCGGGACAGGGTCCCGGTGGAAGCAGTTCTTC.

The chain joins TRBV7-2 to TRBJ1-1; no clear D. V lost 0 bases to trimming and J lost 1 base, with 9 bases between them. The CDR3 spans 15 residues. Germline V gene sequence: CDR1 SGHTA, CDR2 FQGNSA. CDR3 in DNA: TGTGCCAGCAGCTTAGCTCGGGAGGCGAACACTGAAGCTTTCTTT. Amino acid sequence: CASSLAREANTEAFF.

The chain combines TRBV18 with TRBJ2-2; no clear D gene. The CDR3 extends over 12 amino acids. Germline CDR1 and CDR2: KGHSH and LQKENI. The V end was cut by 5 bases, the J end by 7 bases, with 8 bases between. The CDR3 coding sequence is TGTGCCAGCTCAGCGGTGGTCGGGGAGCTGTTTTTT. Encoded protein: CASSAVVGELFF.

The V call is TRBV7-6, the J call TRBJ1-5; 7 nucleotides line up with TRBD1. CDR1 and CDR2 from the germline V gene are SGHVS and FNYEAQ. The CDR3 loop spans 14 amino acids. V gave up 5 bases and J gave up 4 bases; unmatched junction bases: 5. The CDR3 DNA reads TGTGCCAGCAGCGCCTACAGGGGTAATCAGCCCCAGCATTTT. Translating gives CASSAYRGNQPQHF.

In this sample, this clone turned up once. V and J are TRBV6-5 and TRBJ2-1; perhaps TRBD2 as D (5 bases). The CDR3 extends over 15 amino acids. Germline CDR1 is MNHEY and CDR2 is SVGAGI. V lost 0 bases and J 12 bases, leaving 18 bases between the germline ends. This CDR3 is CASSYSTAVGSVQFF. CDR3 bases: TGTGCCAGCAGTTACTCGACGGCGGTGGGGAGTGTGCAGTTCTTC.

The rearrangement links TRBV9 to TRBJ2-1, with TRBD2 as a possible D gene (6 bases). V lost 0 bases to trimming and J lost 8 bases, with 12 bases between them. The CDR3 is made up of 14 amino acids. Germline V lookup: CDR1 SGDLS, CDR2 YYNGEE. CDR3 in amino acids: CASSVESSADEQFF. The CDR3 nucleotides are TGTGCCAGCAGCGTAGAGTCTAGCGCGGATGAGCAGTTCTTC.

This chain joins TRBV19 and TRBJ2-7; no clear D gene. CDR3 length: 13 residues. Looked up from germline, CDR1 is LNHDA and CDR2 is SQIVND (reference sequence). The germline V and J ends were trimmed by 1 base and 3 bases, with 7 bases remaining between them. The DNA for the CDR3 is TGTGCCAGTAGTATAGGCCAGAACTACGAGCAGTACTTC. This encodes CASSIGQNYEQYF.